The clone carrying this T cell receptor (beta chain) was detected only a few times. Its specificity is not known. The CDR3 covers 17 residues. The germline CDR1 and CDR2 sequences are SGDLS and YYNGEE. Trimming removed 0 bases from V and 0 bases from J, with 10 bases in between. CTLA-4 blockade using ipilimumab, together with focal radiation, was received by patients with chemo-refractory metastatic non-small-cell lung cancer. Clones were read by immunoSEQ multiplex PCR, and TCRdb kept only the in-frame ones, dropping some. The repertoire holds roughly 97,000 clones, roughly 74% seen once, with around 2.8% in the top ten. This record comes from a study of radiotherapy plus CTLA-4 blockade in lung cancer. General observations from the study: Some TCR clones had been derived from tumors. These clones expanded in peripheral blood after radiotherapy plus ipilimumab.

Sequencing was performed on peripheral blood, taken from a patient treated with radiotherapy plus ipilimumab. This receptor was identified in a human donor with non-small cell lung cancer who had a partial response to radiotherapy plus ipilimumab. Some clones in this sample may be carry-over from other donors' samples. The chain carries TRBV9 and TRBJ2-6, with D possibly being TRBD1 (5 bases). CDR3 DNA: TGTGCCAGCAGCGTAGCGGGCCAGGGCTCTGGGGCCAACGTCCTGACTTTC. The encoded protein is CASSVAGQGSGANVLTF.